One TCR beta chain is described in this entry. Its target is unknown. The table came from immunoSEQ multiplex PCR; TCRdb's copy has only in-frame clones and leaves some out. In the table there are tens of thousands of clones, approximately 94% of which are singletons. The data derive from a study of Tregs in tolerant kidney transplant recipients. V lost 5 bases and J 9 bases, leaving 13 bases between the germline ends. Looked up from germline, CDR1 is MDHEN and CDR2 is SYDVKM. The CDR3 length is 12 residues. Overall study findings and caveats: Antigen-driven expansion was suggested because donor-specific Tregs expanded more than all Tregs in tolerant patients.

The chain recombines TRBV28 with TRBJ1-2; D remains unclear. The sequenced sample was CD4+ T cells from blood, obtained before the transplant. The TCR sequence derives from a human donor who received a combined kidney and bone marrow transplant. This CDR3 is CASSPPGERYTF. The CDR3 DNA sequence: TGTGCCAGCAGTCCACCGGGAGAACGCTACACCTTC.